This T cell receptor (beta chain) was captured in a study of T cells in Graves' hyperthyroidism and ophthalmopathy. The study's findings and limits: Ophthalmopathy could be told apart from stable hyperthyroidism with a 13 V-J model. With a median lead of 6.5 months before onset, the model predicted ophthalmopathy.

Turning to this clonotype: The target antigen is unknown.

Authors of the study amplified TCR beta CDR3 regions from RNA transcripts. The HTBI set primed first-round TCR CDR3 RT-PCR. TCRdb re-called the multiplex PCR reads through MiXCR, storing one row per CDR3 protein. Of almost 600,000 distinct CDR3 sequences listed, 46% were seen once; the top ten hold about 8.3%. No ophthalmopathy progression within 18 months constituted stable Graves' hyperthyroidism. Lactation, pregnancy, other autoimmune disease or uncontrolled infection led to exclusion of patients. Germline V gives CDR1 KGHDR, CDR2 SFDVKD. Trimming took off 5 bases at V and 0 bases at J, with 10 bases between the two ends. This CDR3 region has 16 residues.

The rearrangement links TRBV24-1 to TRBJ2-6; the D is unclear. The receptor was isolated from a woman aged 18-29 years with Graves' hyperthyroidism. Material for sequencing was peripheral blood or thyroid tissue (not recorded which). The CDR3 coding sequence is TGTGCCACCAGTGCTACCGCTAGCTCTGGGGCCAACGTCCTGACTTTC. This gives the protein CATSATASSGANVLTF.